The sample holds many counts of the clone carrying this TCR beta chain. This record comes from a study of T cells in Graves' hyperthyroidism and ophthalmopathy. The CDR3 regions of TCR beta were amplified from RNA transcripts. The study used the HTBI primer set for a first-round RT-PCR of the TCR CDR3. In TCRdb, the multiplex PCR reads were re-called with MiXCR into one record per CDR3 protein. The sample has nearly 600,000 distinct CDR3 sequences; 14% are singletons. Disease duration was under 3 months in the ophthalmopathy patients, who also had a Clinical Activity Score of at least 3 and a NOSPECS grade of at least 4. Sequencing was performed on blood. The sequence came from a woman aged 18-29 years with Graves' ophthalmopathy.

The CDR3: CASSSAAGGQETQYF. As DNA, the CDR3 is TGTGCCAGCAGCTCGGCGGCGGGAGGGCAAGAGACCCAGTACTTC. The V and J genes are TRBV7-3 and TRBJ2-5; 9 bases align to TRBD2. J was trimmed by 2 bases and V by 4 bases; bases with no gene match: 5. CDR3 length equals 15 residues. CDR1 and CDR2 (germline): SGHTA, FQGTGA.